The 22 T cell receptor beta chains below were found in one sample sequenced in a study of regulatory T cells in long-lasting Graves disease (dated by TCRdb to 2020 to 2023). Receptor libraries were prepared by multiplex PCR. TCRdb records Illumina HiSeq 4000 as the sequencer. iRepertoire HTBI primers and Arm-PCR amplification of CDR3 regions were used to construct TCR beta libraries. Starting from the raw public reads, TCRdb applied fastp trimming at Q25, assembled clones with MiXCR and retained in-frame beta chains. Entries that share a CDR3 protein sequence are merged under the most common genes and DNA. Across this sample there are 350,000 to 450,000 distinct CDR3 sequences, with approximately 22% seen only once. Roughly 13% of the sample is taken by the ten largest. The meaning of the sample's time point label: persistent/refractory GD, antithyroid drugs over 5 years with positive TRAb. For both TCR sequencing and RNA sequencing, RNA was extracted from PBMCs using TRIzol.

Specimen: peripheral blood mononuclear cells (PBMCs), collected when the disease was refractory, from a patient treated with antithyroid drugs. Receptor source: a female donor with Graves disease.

The CDR3 reads CSVETSEYEQYF. DNA for the CDR3: TGCAGCGTTGAAACTAGCGAGTACGAGCAGTACTTC. V is TRBV29-1 and J is TRBJ2-7; 7 bases agree with TRBD2. Germline values: CDR1 SQVTM, CDR2 ANQGSEA. This CDR3 is built from 12 residues. Trimming removed 2 bases from V and 4 bases from J; junction bases left unmatched: 2.

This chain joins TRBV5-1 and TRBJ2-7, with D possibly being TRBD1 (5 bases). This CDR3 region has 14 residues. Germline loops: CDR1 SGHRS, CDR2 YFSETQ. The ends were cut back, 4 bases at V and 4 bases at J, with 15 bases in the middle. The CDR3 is CASSHPPTEYEQYF. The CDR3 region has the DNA TGCGCCAGCAGCCATCCCCCGACAGAGTACGAGCAGTACTTC.

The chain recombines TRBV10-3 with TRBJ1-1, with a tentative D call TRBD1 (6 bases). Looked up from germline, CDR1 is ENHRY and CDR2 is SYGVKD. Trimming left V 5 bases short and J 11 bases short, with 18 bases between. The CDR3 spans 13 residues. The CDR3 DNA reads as TGTGCCATCAGTACTACAGGGTTTCCCATGGCTTTCTTT. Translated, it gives CAISTTGFPMAFF.

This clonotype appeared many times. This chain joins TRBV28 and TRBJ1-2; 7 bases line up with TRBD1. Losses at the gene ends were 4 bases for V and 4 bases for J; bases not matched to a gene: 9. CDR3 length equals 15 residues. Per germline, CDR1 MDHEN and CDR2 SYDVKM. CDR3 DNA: TGTGCCAGCAGTTCCCCCGGACAGGTATTCTATGGCTACACCTTC. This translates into CASSSPGQVFYGYTF.

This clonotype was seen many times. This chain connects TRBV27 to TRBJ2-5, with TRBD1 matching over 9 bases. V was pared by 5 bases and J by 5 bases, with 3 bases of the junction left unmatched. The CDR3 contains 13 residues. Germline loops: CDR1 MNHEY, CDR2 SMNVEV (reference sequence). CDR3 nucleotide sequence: TGTGCCAGCAGTGGGACAGGGCTGGAGACCCAGTACTTC. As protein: CASSGTGLETQYF.

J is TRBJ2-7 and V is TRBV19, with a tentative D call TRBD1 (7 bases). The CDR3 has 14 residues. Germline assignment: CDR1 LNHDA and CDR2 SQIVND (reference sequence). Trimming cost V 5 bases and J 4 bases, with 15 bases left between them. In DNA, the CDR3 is TGTGCCAGTAGTCGCGGGACAGTGGGTTACGAGCAGTACTTC. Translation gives CASSRGTVGYEQYF.

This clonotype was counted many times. CDR3 nucleotides: TGTGCCAGCGGAAGCTTCATGGAGTCACTCACCTACGAGCAGTACTTC. It specifies CASGSFMESLTYEQYF. V usage is TRBV28 and J usage is TRBJ2-7; D ambiguous. Germline-derived CDR1 and CDR2 are MDHEN and SYDVKM. The CDR3 length is 16 residues. V lost 8 bases and J 2 bases, leaving 22 bases between the germline ends.

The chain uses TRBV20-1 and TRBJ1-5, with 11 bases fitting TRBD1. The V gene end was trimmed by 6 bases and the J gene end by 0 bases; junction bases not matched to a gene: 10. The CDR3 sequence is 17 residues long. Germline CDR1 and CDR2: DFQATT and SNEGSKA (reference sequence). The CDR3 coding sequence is TGCAGTGCCCTCCCCTGGGACAGGGGGTATAGCAATCAGCCCCAGCATTTT. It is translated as CSALPWDRGYSNQPQHF.

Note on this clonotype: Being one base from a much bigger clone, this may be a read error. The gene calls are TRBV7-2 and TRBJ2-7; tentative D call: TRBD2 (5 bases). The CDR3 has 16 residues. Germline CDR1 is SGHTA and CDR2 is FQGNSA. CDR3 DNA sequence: TGTGCCAGCAGCTTAGCGCGGACTGCCTCCGGAAACGAGCGGTACTTC. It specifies CASSLARTASGNERYF.

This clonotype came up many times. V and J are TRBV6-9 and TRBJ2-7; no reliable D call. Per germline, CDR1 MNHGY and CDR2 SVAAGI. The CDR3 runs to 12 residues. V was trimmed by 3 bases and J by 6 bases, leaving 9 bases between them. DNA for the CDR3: TGTGCCAGCAGTTACTCAGGCCGCGAGCAGTACTTC. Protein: CASSYSGREQYF.

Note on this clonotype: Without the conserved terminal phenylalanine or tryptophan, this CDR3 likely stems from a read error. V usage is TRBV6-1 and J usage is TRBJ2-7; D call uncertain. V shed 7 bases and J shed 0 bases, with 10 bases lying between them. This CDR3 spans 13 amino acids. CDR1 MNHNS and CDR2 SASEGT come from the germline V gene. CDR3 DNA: TGTGCCAGCACCACACCTAGCTCCTACGAGCAGTACTCC. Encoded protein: CASTTPSSYEQYS.

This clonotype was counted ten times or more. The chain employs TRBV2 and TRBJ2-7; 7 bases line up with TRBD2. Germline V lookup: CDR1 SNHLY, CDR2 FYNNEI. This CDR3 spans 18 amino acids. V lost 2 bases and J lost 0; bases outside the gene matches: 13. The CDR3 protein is CASSEPGASGIPSYEQYF. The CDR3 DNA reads TGTGCCAGCAGTGAACCCGGGGCTAGCGGAATACCCTCCTACGAGCAGTACTTC.

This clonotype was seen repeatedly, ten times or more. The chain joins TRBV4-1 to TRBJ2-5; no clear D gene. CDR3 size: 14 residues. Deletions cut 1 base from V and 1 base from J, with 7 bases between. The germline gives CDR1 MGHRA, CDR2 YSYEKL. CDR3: CASSQVFIQETQYF. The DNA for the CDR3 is TGCGCCAGCAGCCAAGTGTTCATCCAAGAGACCCAGTACTTC.

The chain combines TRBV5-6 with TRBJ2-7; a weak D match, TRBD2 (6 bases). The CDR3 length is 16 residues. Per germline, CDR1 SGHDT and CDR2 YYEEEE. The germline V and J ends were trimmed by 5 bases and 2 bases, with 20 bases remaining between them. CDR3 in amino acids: CASSFGGAFIPYEQYF. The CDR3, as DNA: TGTGCCAGCAGTTTTGGAGGGGCCTTTATCCCCTACGAGCAGTACTTC.

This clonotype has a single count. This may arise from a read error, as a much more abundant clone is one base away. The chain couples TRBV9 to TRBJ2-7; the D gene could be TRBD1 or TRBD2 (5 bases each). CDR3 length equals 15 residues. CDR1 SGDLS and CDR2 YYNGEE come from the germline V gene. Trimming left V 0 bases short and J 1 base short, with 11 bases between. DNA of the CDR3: TGTGCCAGCAGCGTAGGTGGGACCCTTTCCTACGAGCAGTACTTC. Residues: CASSVGGTLSYEQYF.

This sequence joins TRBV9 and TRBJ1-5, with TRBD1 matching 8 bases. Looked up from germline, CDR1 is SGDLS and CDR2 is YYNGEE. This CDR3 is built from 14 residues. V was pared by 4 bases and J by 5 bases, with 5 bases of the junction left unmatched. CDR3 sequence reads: CASSPQGDHQPQHF. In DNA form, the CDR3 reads TGTGCCAGCAGCCCACAGGGGGACCATCAGCCCCAGCATTTT.

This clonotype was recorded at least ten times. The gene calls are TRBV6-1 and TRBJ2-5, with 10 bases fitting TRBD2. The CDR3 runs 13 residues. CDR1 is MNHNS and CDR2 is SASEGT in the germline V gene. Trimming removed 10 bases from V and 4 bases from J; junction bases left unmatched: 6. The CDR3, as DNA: TGTGCCAATCAGCGGGGGGGGTCAGAGACCCAGTACTTC. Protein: CANQRGGSETQYF.

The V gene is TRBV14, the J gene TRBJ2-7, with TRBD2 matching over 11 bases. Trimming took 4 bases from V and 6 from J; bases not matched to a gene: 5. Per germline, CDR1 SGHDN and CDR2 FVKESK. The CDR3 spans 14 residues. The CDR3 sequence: CASSRQLAGVEQYF. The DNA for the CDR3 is TGTGCCAGCAGCCGACAACTAGCGGGAGTCGAGCAGTACTTC.

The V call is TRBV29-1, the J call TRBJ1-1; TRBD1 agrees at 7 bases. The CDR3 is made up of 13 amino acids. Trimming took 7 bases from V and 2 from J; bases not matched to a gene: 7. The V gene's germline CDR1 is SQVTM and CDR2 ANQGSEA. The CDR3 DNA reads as TGCAGCGCCAGGACAGGATCTAACACTGAAGCTTTCTTT. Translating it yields CSARTGSNTEAFF.

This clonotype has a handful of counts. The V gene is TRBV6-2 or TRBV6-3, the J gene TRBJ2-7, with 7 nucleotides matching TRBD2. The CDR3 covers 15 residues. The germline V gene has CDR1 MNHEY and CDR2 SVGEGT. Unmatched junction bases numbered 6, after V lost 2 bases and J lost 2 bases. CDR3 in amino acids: CASSYSVGGAYEQYF. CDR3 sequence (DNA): TGTGCCAGCAGTTACAGCGTTGGGGGGGCCTACGAGCAGTACTTC.

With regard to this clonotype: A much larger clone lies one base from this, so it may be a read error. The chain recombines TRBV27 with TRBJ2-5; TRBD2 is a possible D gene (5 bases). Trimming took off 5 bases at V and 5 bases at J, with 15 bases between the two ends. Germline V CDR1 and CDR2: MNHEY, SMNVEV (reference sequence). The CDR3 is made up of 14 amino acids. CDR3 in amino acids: CASSLWSRGETQYF. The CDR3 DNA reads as TGTGCCAGCAGTCTGTGGTCCCGAGGGGAGACCCAGTACTTC.

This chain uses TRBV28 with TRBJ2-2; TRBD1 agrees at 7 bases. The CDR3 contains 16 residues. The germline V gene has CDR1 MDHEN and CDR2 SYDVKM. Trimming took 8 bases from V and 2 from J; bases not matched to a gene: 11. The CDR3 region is CASERRTGTNTGELFF. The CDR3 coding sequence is TGTGCCAGCGAAAGACGGACAGGCACAAACACCGGGGAGCTGTTTTTT.